These T cell receptor beta chains were read from a single sample in a study of blood T cell repertoires in COVID-19. Clones were read by immunoSEQ multiplex PCR, and TCRdb kept only the in-frame ones, dropping some. The table includes 75,000 to 95,000 clones, 70% to 85% detected once. Sample: peripheral blood. Source of these receptors: a woman aged 55-69 years in a cohort sampled during active or convalescent COVID-19. Both conserved end residues are part of each CDR3. The D gene is left open where the match is weak. Clone size is given for some rows only: seen once, a few or many times, or a class if the clone is expanded.

d_call	j_call	clone_size	v_call	cdr3_nt	cdr3_aa
TRBD1	TRBJ2-7	-	TRBV2	TGTGCCAGCAGTGACAGGGGGTTCGAGCAGTACTTC	CASSDRGFEQYF
TRBD1	TRBJ2-7	-	TRBV3-1/TRBV3-2	TGTGCCAGCAGCCGAACGACAGGGGACCCGAACTTC	CASSRTTGDPNF
-	TRBJ2-3	-	TRBV30	TGTGCCTGGGGACGGGACATTAGCACAGATACGCAGTATTTT	CAWGRDISTDTQYF
TRBD2	TRBJ2-3	-	TRBV7-2	TGTGCCAGCAGCTTACGGGGGGGAAACACAGATACGCAGTATTTT	CASSLRGGNTDTQYF
-	TRBJ2-1	-	TRBV27	TGTGCCAGCAGTCCGTACGCGAGCTCCTACAATGAGCAGTTCTTC	CASSPYASSYNEQFF
-	TRBJ1-1	once	TRBV5-6	TGTGCCAGCAGCTTGCCCTTATCGGGGTTGGGAGAAGCTTTCTTT	CASSLPLSGLGEAFF
-	TRBJ2-6	-	TRBV5-4	TGTGCCAGCCGGCTCGGGACCGGGAGCTCTGGGGCCAACGTCCTGACTTTC	CASRLGTGSSGANVLTF
TRBD2	TRBJ2-3	-	TRBV20-1	TGCAGTGCTAGTTTCGGAGCGGGGGGCCTACTTGCGCAGTATTTT	CSASFGAGGLLAQYF
-	TRBJ1-6	-	TRBV10-3	TGTGCCATCAGTGACACAGGGTCCAATAATTCACCCCTCCACTTT	CAISDTGSNNSPLHF
-	TRBJ1-2	-	TRBV29-1	TGCAGCGCCCGTGAAGGGGCCTATGGCTACACCTTC	CSAREGAYGYTF
TRBD1	TRBJ1-5	few	TRBV2	TGTGCCAGCAAAGGGACAGCGAGGCAGCCCCAGCATTTT	CASKGTARQPQHF
-	TRBJ1-3	-	TRBV7-2	TGTGCCAGCAGCCTACCGGGGGGGCTCGGAAACACCATATATTTT	CASSLPGGLGNTIYF
TRBD2	TRBJ2-5	-	TRBV6-6	TGTGCCAGCAAACGTGAGCGGGGGGGCTTGGAGACCCAGTACTTC	CASKRERGGLETQYF
-	TRBJ1-3	medium-sized	TRBV4-1	TGCGCCAGCAGCCAAGTCCAGGGCAACTCTGGAAACACCATATATTTT	CASSQVQGNSGNTIYF
-	TRBJ1-2	-	TRBV25-1	TGTGCCAGCAGTGGCAGCTATGGCTACACCTTC	CASSGSYGYTF
TRBD1	TRBJ1-6	-	TRBV18	TGTGCCAGCTCCCCCGGGACAGGGATCAATTCACCCCTCCACTTT	CASSPGTGINSPLHF
-	TRBJ2-5	-	TRBV27	TGTGCCAGCAGTGGGCCGGGGGAGACCCAGTACTTC	CASSGPGETQYF
-	TRBJ1-2	-	TRBV5-1	TGCGCCAGCAGCGCGAACGCAGGCTCTAACTATGGCTACACCTTC	CASSANAGSNYGYTF
TRBD2	TRBJ2-7	-	TRBV6-1	TGTGCCGCCTCGACTAGCGGGGGTTACGAGCAGTACTTC	CAASTSGGYEQYF
TRBD2	TRBJ2-1	-	TRBV7-2	TGTGCCAGCATCGGCGGGACTAGCGGGGGGGCCTACAATGAGCAGTTCTTC	CASIGGTSGGAYNEQFF
-	TRBJ1-1	-	TRBV28	TGTGCCAGCAGTTCCGTGGGCTTTGCAGGGGACCGGACTGAAGCTTTCTTT	CASSSVGFAGDRTEAFF
TRBD1	TRBJ2-3	-	TRBV6-2/TRBV6-3	TGTGCCAGCAGTCGACCCGGGGACAGGTACACAGATACGCAGTATTTT	CASSRPGDRYTDTQYF
-	TRBJ1-6	-	TRBV9	TGTGCCAGCAGCGCCCCGCTGGAGGGGCCGTCGGGTTCACCCCTCCACTTT	CASSAPLEGPSGSPLHF
-	TRBJ2-2	few	TRBV5-1	TGCGCCAGCAGCTTGCGGGTGACAGAGAACACCGGGGAGCTGTTTTTT	CASSLRVTENTGELFF
TRBD1	TRBJ1-1	-	TRBV2	TGTGCCAGCAGTCGGACAGGGGAGGCTGAAGCTTTCTTT	CASSRTGEAEAFF
TRBD2	TRBJ2-5	-	TRBV9	TGTGCCAGCAGCGTAGCGGCTAGCGGGGTTCAAGAGGCCCAGTACTTC	CASSVAASGVQEAQYF
TRBD1	TRBJ2-5	-	TRBV19	TGTGCCAGTAGTGGGACAGGGGGTGTCGGAGAGACCCAGTACTTC	CASSGTGGVGETQYF
TRBD1	TRBJ1-1	few	TRBV2	TGTGCCAGCAGAAGACGGCAGGGGGAAATGAACACTGAAGCTTTCTTT	CASRRRQGEMNTEAFF
TRBD2	TRBJ2-1	-	TRBV9	TGTGCCAGCAGCGTAGATGGAGCGGGGGCCTATAACAATGAGCAGTTCTTC	CASSVDGAGAYNNEQFF
TRBD1	TRBJ1-4	-	TRBV18	TGTGCCAGCTCACCCAACAGGGGGTTCGCTAATGAAAAACTGTTTTTT	CASSPNRGFANEKLFF
TRBD2	TRBJ2-7	-	TRBV11-2	TGTGCCAGCAGCCGTAGCGGGGGGGCCTACGAGCAGTACTTC	CASSRSGGAYEQYF
-	TRBJ2-7	once	TRBV11-2	TGTGCCAGCAGCTCCTATCACGAGCAGTACTTC	CASSSYHEQYF
TRBD1	TRBJ1-2	-	TRBV5-1	TGCGCCAGCAGCGCCGGACAGGGGGTGCCCTATGGCTACACCTTC	CASSAGQGVPYGYTF
-	TRBJ2-7	once	TRBV7-6	TGTGCCAGCAGCTCAGCCGGGACATTTTCCAAGCAGTACTTC	CASSSAGTFSKQYF
-	TRBJ2-5	few	TRBV7-2	TGTGCCAGCAGCCCCGGGCGGGTTGGGTACCAAGAGACCCAGTACTTC	CASSPGRVGYQETQYF
-	TRBJ2-2	few	TRBV25-1	TGTGCCAGCGCGAGCAGGGCGTTCACCGGGGAGCTGTTTTTT	CASASRAFTGELFF
-	TRBJ2-3	-	TRBV10-3	TGTGCCATCAGTGCCCAGAGCACAGATACGCAGTATTTT	CAISAQSTDTQYF
TRBD1	TRBJ2-7	-	TRBV28	TGTGCCAGCACGCCCCCCGGGACAGGGGACTACGAGCAGTACTTC	CASTPPGTGDYEQYF
-	TRBJ2-5	once	TRBV5-1	TGCGCCAGCAGTCTGGCGGGGGAGACCCAGTACTTC	CASSLAGETQYF
TRBD1	TRBJ2-2	-	TRBV6-4	TGTGCCAGCAGCTCAGGACAGGGGAACACCGGGGAGCTGTTTTTT	CASSSGQGNTGELFF
-	TRBJ1-1	-	TRBV30	TGTGCCTGGGCAGAAAGGAGCACTGAAGCTTTCTTT	CAWAERSTEAFF
TRBD2	TRBJ2-1	-	TRBV24-1	TGTGCCACCAGTGAAAGCGGGGGGGCCTCCTACAATGAGCAGTTCTTC	CATSESGGASYNEQFF
TRBD1	TRBJ1-6	-	TRBV5-1	TGCGCCAGCAGCGTAACAGGGGGGGAGTCCTATAATTCACCCCTCCACTTT	CASSVTGGESYNSPLHF